This section outlines one T cell receptor (beta chain) sequence together with its context. Its antigen is still unknown. Base-call qualities are not available, and no considerably larger clone is one nucleotide away. The receptor library was made with the immunoSEQ multiplex PCR assay. TCRdb took over this immuneACCESS table, retaining in-frame rearrangements with V and J assigned. Such tables are incomplete; in checked studies, under half of the missing clones stem from an unresolved V gene, and the remainder is unexplained. The sample table contains around 12,000 clones; only one count was recorded for 75% to 85% of them. The top ten clones comprise 25% to 35% of the sample. This entry comes from a study of PD-1 and CTLA-4 blockade in melanoma (dated by TCRdb to the early 2020s). In terms of the full investigation: In patients with melanoma, the study measured the effects of PD-1 blockade versus CTLA-4 blockade on the melanoma-reactive CD8 T cell response.

CDR1 and CDR2 are drawn from the germline V gene: MDHEN, SYDVKM. Its CDR3 holds 13 amino acids, cysteine through phenylalanine. CDR3 DNA only is kept here, 39 bases in frame from base 1. V loses 4 bases of germline sequence and J loses 6 bases, and the interval between the two ends is 11 bases. This receptor was identified in a human donor with melanoma. Sequencing was performed on CD8+ T cells from peripheral blood, taken from a patient given anti-PD-1 treatment. This receptor chain uses TRBV28 and TRBJ2-3; the D gene assignment is ambiguous. The CDR3 region: CASSYGIRDTQYF. The nucleotides read TGTGCCAGCAGTTATGGTATCAGGGATACGCAGTATTTT.